Sequencing of this T cell receptor (beta chain) was carried out in a study of blood T cells in healthy people across ages (dated by TCRdb to the mid-2010s). Concerning the study at large: Template switching captured roughly one uniquely barcoded TCR beta cDNA molecule per two T cells in model experiments. Age-related changes in TCR beta repertoire diversity were measured in the study by deep sequencing normalized with unique cDNA molecular identifiers. Donors were grouped into four age groups: young (average 16 years), middle-aged (around 39), aged (about 60) and long-lived (approximately 82). To avoid experimental bias, donors of different ages were randomly spread across the sequencing lanes. For two donors (one aged 18 to 29 and one aged 80 or older), the study analyzed two additional independent replicas of 1 million unique cDNA reads from the same blood draw.

This clonotype has just a few counts. Its antigen is still unknown. Per-nucleotide qualities are absent, and no much larger clonotype sits a single base away. Beyond this particular receptor, the publication reports: Compared with the aged group, the long-lived group had more naive CD4+ T cells, fewer expanded clones and increased TCR diversity, a pattern suggesting age selection. Observed TCR beta diversity correlated strongly with the percentage of naive T cells measured by flow cytometry. Total diversity estimates from one million sequenced T cells were considered lower bounds and underestimates. The CMV infection status of donors was not known, potentially confounding age-related changes in expanded clonotypes. Because profiling used bulk unsorted PBMCs, naive and antigen-experienced compartments could not be compared conclusively. As age increased, observed TCR beta diversity per million T cells dropped in a roughly linear way, and a significant reduction was already evident by age 40.

The approximately 41 donors, aged about 6 to 95 years, were systemically healthy Caucasian individuals from Russia. Roughly 10 milliliters of peripheral blood were collected from each donor into EDTA-treated Vacutainer tubes. Ficoll-Paque density-gradient centrifugation was used to isolate PBMCs, with at least 6.5 million per sample. Trizol reagent was used to extract total RNA from PBMCs, with at least 5 micrograms per sample. Naive CD45RAhigh/CD27high T cell percentages were measured by flow cytometry on a PBMC aliquot from every donor. The method behind the library was 5' RACE. For sequencing, an Illumina HiSeq 2500 was employed. A second PCR of about 6 to 11 cycles was performed with a sample-barcoded 5' primer and a J-beta primer mix. A template-switch 5' adaptor carrying 12 random nucleotides introduced a unique molecular identifier onto each TCR beta cDNA molecule. Each sample yielded at least 2.5 million CDR3-containing paired-end reads. First-strand cDNA was synthesized from all RNA with the Mint cDNA synthesis kit, primed by a TRBC-specific oligonucleotide. Following uracil-DNA glycosylase treatment, all cDNA underwent a first 18-cycle PCR with the universal primers M1SS and BC2_uni_R. The authors processed their data as follows. For normalization, 1 million high-quality reads were randomly selected from each sample, with every read carrying a distinct molecular identifier. Instead of being binned into consensus sequences, reads that shared molecular identifiers were thrown out. MiTCR, set to a Q25 quality threshold and the strictest error-elimination algorithm, was used for CDR3 identification, clonotype clustering and error correction. A nonparametric unseen species model with Euler transformation was used to estimate a lower bound on total TCR beta diversity. TCRdb trimmed the raw reads at Q25, called clones with MiXCR and kept productive beta chains. Entries are consolidated by CDR3 protein sequence, retaining the most common genes and DNA. None of the V and J calls come from the authors' own analysis; TCRdb made them. The sample table holds hundreds of thousands of distinct CDR3 sequences, of which 20% to 25% were seen once. The ten largest clones take up under 4% of the sample.

Per the germline V gene, SQVTM is the CDR1 and ANQGSEA is the CDR2. The germline V and J ends show losses of 7 bases and 4 bases respectively, and no gene match explains 15 bases of the junction. The CDR3 contains 15 residues, cysteine and phenylalanine counted. This entry keeps only the CDR3 DNA: 45 bases, framed from base 1. Sequenced: blood. The TCR was taken from a man between 65 and 79 years old in good health. The chain couples TRBV29-1 to TRBJ1-1; TRBD1 lines up with 7 middle nucleotides. The CDR3 protein is CSGRQGGGVGTEAFF. The base sequence is TGCAGCGGCCGACAGGGAGGGGGAGTCGGCACTGAAGCTTTCTTT. The entire variable domain, with the stretches around the CDR3 drawn from the reference TRBV29-1 and TRBJ1-1 proteins, is SAVISQKPSRDICQRGTSLTIQCQVDSQVTMMFWYRQQPGQSLTLIATANQGSEATYESGFVIDKFPISRPNLTFSTLTVSNMSPEDSSIYLCSGRQGGGVGTEAFFGQGTRLTVV.